Described below is a single TCR beta chain sequence and its context. What it binds is not known. V was pared by 2 bases and J by 2 bases, with 13 bases between. CDR3 length: 15 amino acids. Germline loops: CDR1 MNHNS, CDR2 SASEGT. The sample originates from a study of cytomegalovirus exposure and HLA in healthy donors. Points from the study as a whole: There were some public TCRs occurring in many donors, but most TCR sequences were rare. Being indistinguishable, some V segments were excluded, TRBV6-2 and TRBV6-3 among them.

The PCR contained 60 Vbeta and 13 Jbeta primers. The repertoire was sequenced with immunoSEQ multiplex PCR; TCRdb's copy has only in-frame clones and lacks some. Of 85,000 to 130,000 clones detected, about 75% appear once; the ten largest clones hold 2.5%. V usage is TRBV6-1 and J usage is TRBJ2-7, with D maybe TRBD1 (5 bases). The sample taken for sequencing was PBMCs. The sequence was obtained from a man aged 40-49 years in good health and CMV-seronegative. The CDR3 here is CASSEPGKRTYEQYF. The CDR3 DNA sequence: TGTGCCAGCAGTGAACCAGGGAAGAGAACCTACGAGCAGTACTTC.